This T cell receptor beta chain is from a study of a mutant IDH1 vaccine in newly diagnosed glioma. Time point: week 23, last vaccination. Vaccinated patients received 300 ug of mutant IDH1 20-mer peptide per dose, with topical imiquimod. The data were produced by immunoSEQ multiplex PCR, yet TCRdb's version contains in-frame clones alone and is incomplete. The repertoire holds 25,000 to 35,000 clones, with over 80% as singletons. Turning to this clone: Its antigen is unknown.

The receptor was isolated from a woman between 18 and 29 years old with glioma. Material: PBMCs, obtained from a glioma patient whose treatment included an IDH1 peptide vaccine.

The DNA of the CDR3 is TGTGCCAGCAGCGCCCCGACAGGGATGAACACTGAAGCTTTCTTT. Amino acids: CASSAPTGMNTEAFF. This chain uses TRBV9 with TRBJ1-1; TRBD1 matches 7 bases. CDR1 and CDR2 (germline): SGDLS, YYNGEE. J gave up 0 bases and V 3 bases, and 5 bases lay outside the gene matches. The CDR3 runs to 15 residues.